The 24 T cell receptor beta chains below all came from one sample that was sequenced in a study of cytomegalovirus exposure and HLA in healthy donors. This PCR relied on a set of 60 Vbeta primers and 13 Jbeta primers. The repertoire was sequenced with immunoSEQ multiplex PCR; TCRdb's copy has only in-frame clones and lacks some. The sample has approximately 89,000 clones; about 75% are singletons. What was sequenced was PBMCs. All receptors come from a man aged 25 to 40 in good health and CMV-seropositive.

The V gene is TRBV5-4, the J gene TRBJ2-7; 16 bases fit TRBD2. The trim removed 3 bases at V and 11 bases at J, leaving 5 bases unmatched. This CDR3 has 14 residues. Per germline, CDR1 SGHNT and CDR2 YYREEE (reference sequence). CDR3 sequence: CASSSGLAGGPKYF. CDR3 sequence (DNA): TGTGCCAGCAGCTCGGGACTAGCGGGGGGGCCGAAGTACTTC.

In this sample, this clone turned up once. The CDR3 DNA reads TGTGCCAGCAGCGTAGGGGGGGGCCCTACCAATGAGCAGTTCTTC. The encoded protein is CASSVGGGPTNEQFF. This chain joins TRBV9 and TRBJ2-1, with D possibly TRBD2 on 7 matching bases. From germline, CDR1 is SGDLS and CDR2 YYNGEE. The V gene lost 0 bases and the J gene lost 6 bases, with 13 bases spanning the gap. The length of the CDR3 is 15 residues. The full variable domain, its missing parts supplied by reference TRBV9 and TRBJ2-1, is DSGVTQTPKHLITATGQRVTLRCSPRSGDLSVYWYQQSLDQGLQFLIQYYNGEERAKGNILERFSAQQFPDLHSELNLSSLELGDSALYFCASSVGGGPTNEQFFGPGTRLTVL.

V is TRBV18 and J is TRBJ2-7; a possible D gene is TRBD2 (5 bases). The CDR3 length is 14 residues. Trimming removed 0 bases from V and 7 bases from J, with 13 bases in between. Germline CDR1 reads KGHSH; CDR2 reads LQKENI. Here the CDR3 reads CASSPPAGRGEQYF. CDR3 sequence (DNA): TGTGCCAGCTCACCACCGGCCGGCCGCGGGGAGCAGTACTTC.

The chain combines TRBV5-6 with TRBJ1-2, with TRBD1 matching 7 bases. CDR3 size: 15 residues. The germline gives CDR1 SGHDT, CDR2 YYEEEE. The V segment lost 6 bases and the J segment 3 bases; nucleotides outside the gene matches: 11. CDR3 DNA sequence: TGTGCCAGCACTCATACTCCGGGACAGTACTATGGCTACACCTTC. It codes for CASTHTPGQYYGYTF.

The chain employs TRBV5-5 and TRBJ2-7; TRBD2 agrees at 7 bases. The CDR3 covers 12 residues. With 3 bases clipped from V and 6 bases from J, the junction kept 3 bases outside the gene matches. Germline V gives CDR1 SGHKS, CDR2 YYEKEE (reference sequence). The CDR3 sequence is CASSWGLREQYF. CDR3 sequence (DNA): TGTGCCAGCAGCTGGGGACTACGCGAGCAGTACTTC.

This clone appeared a few times. The rearrangement uses TRBV6-6 and TRBJ1-1; 10 bases are a match to TRBD1. Germline CDR1 reads MNHNY; CDR2 reads SVGAGI (reference sequence). This CDR3 has 16 residues. Unmatched junction bases numbered 8, after V lost 2 bases and J lost 5 bases. The CDR3 region has the DNA TGTGCCAGCAGTTACCCCACGGACAGGGGGGGGACTGAAGCTTTCTTT. Residues: CASSYPTDRGGTEAFF.

CDR3 bases: TGTGCCAGCAGCTTACAGGGGGCCCCTAACTATGGCTACACCTTC. Amino acid sequence: CASSLQGAPNYGYTF. The J gene is TRBJ1-2, the V gene TRBV7-2, with 8 bases fitting TRBD1. J was trimmed by 0 bases and V by 2 bases; bases with no gene match: 2. The length of the CDR3 is 15 residues. Germline V gene lookup returns CDR1 SGHTA and CDR2 FQGNSA.

The chain joins TRBV7-6 to TRBJ1-6; weak D call: TRBD1 (6 bases). The germline V and J ends were trimmed by 5 bases and 7 bases, with 18 bases remaining between them. CDR3 length: 16 residues. Germline V gives CDR1 SGHVS, CDR2 FNYEAQ. CDR3 sequence: CASSPLSGGPNSPLHF. Here the CDR3 DNA reads TGTGCCAGCAGCCCCCTCTCGGGGGGCCCCAATTCACCCCTCCACTTT.

The chain is built from TRBV7-9 and TRBJ1-1, with D uncertain. The V end was cut by 5 bases, the J end by 3 bases, with 19 bases between. The CDR3 is 16 amino acids. Germline values: CDR1 SEHNR, CDR2 FQNEAQ (reference sequence). As DNA, the CDR3 is TGTGCCAGCAGCCCCTCTTTAGCCGGTACGGACACTGAAGCTTTCTTT. It codes for CASSPSLAGTDTEAFF.

The V and J genes are TRBV30 and TRBJ2-3, with 10 bases that match TRBD2. CDR1 and CDR2 from the germline V gene are GTSNPN and SVGIG (reference sequence). The V segment lost 4 bases and the J segment 0 bases; nucleotides outside the gene matches: 4. This CDR3 spans 15 amino acids. The CDR3 region has the DNA TGTGCCTGGACTAGCGGGGGCTCTAGCACAGATACGCAGTATTTT. It codes for CAWTSGGSSTDTQYF. Full variable domain (missing parts from reference TRBV30 and TRBJ2-3): SQTIHQWPATLVQPVGSPLSLECTVEGTSNPNLYWYRQAAGRGLQLLFYSVGIGQISSEVPQNLSASRPQDRQFILSSKKLLLSDSGFYLCAWTSGGSSTDTQYFGPGTRLTVL.

This clone has at least ten counts. The chain recombines TRBV4-1 with TRBJ2-2; 7 bases are a match to TRBD2. Unmatched junction bases numbered 8, after V lost 6 bases and J lost 4 bases. This CDR3 has 15 residues. Germline lookup yields CDR1 MGHRA and CDR2 YSYEKL. This CDR3 is CASSLGRGSTGELFF. For the CDR3, the DNA is TGCGCCAGCAGTTTGGGGCGCGGGAGCACCGGGGAGCTGTTTTTT.

Remarks on this clone: Other DNA sequences in the sample encode the same CDR3. J is TRBJ1-1 and V is TRBV18; no clear D. The germline V gene encodes CDR1 KGHSH and CDR2 LQKENI. V lost 3 bases and J 1 base, leaving 9 bases between the germline ends. The CDR3 runs to 14 residues. CDR3 DNA sequence: TGTGCCAGCTCACCCCCAAGTAGGAACACTGAAGCTTTCTTT. Translated: CASSPPSRNTEAFF.

The chain employs TRBV11-2 and TRBJ2-5; 8 bases match TRBD1. Matching the DNA end better, TRBJ2-7 makes the J call doubtful. The CDR3 is made up of 13 amino acids. Germline loops: CDR1 SGHAT, CDR2 FQNNGV. The CDR3 region is CASSLVQGGEQYF. CDR3 coding DNA: TGTGCCAGCAGCTTAGTACAGGGGGGCGAGCAGTACTTC.

The chain uses TRBV9 and TRBJ1-5; unclear D gene. In germline, CDR1 is SGDLS, CDR2 YYNGEE. The CDR3 spans 14 residues. V lost 0 bases and J 3 bases, leaving 7 bases between the germline ends. CDR3 bases: TGTGCCAGCAGCGTAGGAGGCAACAATCAGCCCCAGCATTTT. It encodes CASSVGGNNQPQHF.

The rearrangement uses TRBV7-3 and TRBJ1-2, with 10 bases that match TRBD1. The CDR3 runs 15 residues. Germline-derived CDR1 and CDR2 are SGHTA and FQGTGA. The V segment lost 5 bases and the J segment 6 bases; nucleotides outside the gene matches: 9. In nucleotides, the CDR3 is TGTGCCAGCAGCCCGCGTCCCGGGACAGGGGATGGCTACACCTTC. Protein sequence: CASSPRPGTGDGYTF.

This clone was picked up one time. V and J are TRBV4-1 and TRBJ1-2, with a possible D match to TRBD1 (6 bases). Trimming shortened V by 0 bases and J by 6 bases, and 14 bases separated the two germline ends. Germline V gene data show CDR1 as MGHRA and CDR2 as YSYEKL. There are 15 residues in the CDR3. As DNA, the CDR3 is TGCGCCAGCAGCCAAGAGTTGTCGGCAGGGGATGGCTACACCTTC. Residues: CASSQELSAGDGYTF.

This clone was seen more than once but under ten times. In the same sample, other DNA sequences code for this CDR3. The J gene is TRBJ1-6, the V gene TRBV7-9, with 8 nucleotides matching TRBD1. Germline V gene data show CDR1 as SEHNR and CDR2 as FQNEAQ (reference sequence). The CDR3 has 14 residues. With 4 bases clipped from V and 5 bases from J, the junction kept 1 base outside the gene matches. CDR3 in amino acids: CASSWGQDNSPLHF. The CDR3 nucleotides are TGTGCCAGCAGCTGGGGACAGGATAATTCACCCCTCCACTTT.

This sequence joins TRBV4-2 and TRBJ1-4, with TRBD1 identical over 9 bases. The trim removed 0 bases at V and 8 bases at J, leaving 7 bases unmatched. This CDR3 is 16 amino acids long. CDR1 and CDR2 (germline): LGHNA, YNFKEQ. DNA for the CDR3: TGTGCCAGCAGCCAAGATACCGGGACAGGGAGCGAAAAACTGTTTTTT. Encoded protein: CASSQDTGTGSEKLFF.

The genes are TRBV18 and TRBJ2-5, with D possibly matching TRBD1 (6 bases). The J call may be wrong; the DNA end is better matched by TRBJ2-7. From germline, CDR1 is KGHSH and CDR2 LQKENI. This CDR3 comprises 14 residues. CDR3 DNA: TGTGCCAGCTCACCGAACAGGGTGCCCTACGAGCAGTACTTC. Its protein product is CASSPNRVPYEQYF.

This clone was seen more than once but under ten times. The chain links TRBV4-3 to TRBJ1-3; 7 nucleotides align to TRBD1. This CDR3 comprises 15 residues. CDR1 is LGHNA, CDR2 YSLEER, per germline. J lost 0 bases, V lost 3 bases, and 2 bases had no gene match. Written as DNA, the CDR3 is TGCGCCAGCAGCCAGGGGACAGTCTCTGGAAACACCATATATTTT. Amino acid sequence: CASSQGTVSGNTIYF.

The chain employs TRBV2 and TRBJ2-1, with 13 nucleotides matching TRBD2. The CDR3 has 18 residues. Germline trimming cut 8 bases from V and 7 bases from J; bases unmatched to any gene: 17. CDR1 and CDR2 from the germline V gene are SNHLY and FYNNEI. CDR3 coding DNA: TGTGCCAGCCGCGTGACGAAACTAGCGGGGGGGACCGAGAATGAGCAGTTCTTC. Translation gives CASRVTKLAGGTENEQFF.

The chain couples TRBV15 to TRBJ2-3; 7 positions match TRBD2. V lost 0 bases, J lost 2 bases, and 2 bases stayed unmatched. CDR1 is LNHNV and CDR2 is YYDKDF in the germline V gene (reference sequence). The CDR3 covers 15 residues. CDR3 protein: CATSRDGTNTDTQYF. The CDR3 DNA follows: TGTGCCACCAGCAGAGACGGGACTAACACAGATACGCAGTATTTT.

The chain links TRBV6-5 to TRBJ2-7; maybe TRBD2 (6 bases). The CDR3 runs 15 residues. Trimming removed 5 bases from V and 1 base from J, with 15 bases in between. Per the germline V gene, CDR1 is MNHEY and CDR2 is SVGAGI. The DNA for the CDR3 is TGTGCCAGCAGTCAGACGCTCGGGGGTTCCTACGAGCAGTACTTC. It translates to CASSQTLGGSYEQYF.

The chain uses TRBV9 and TRBJ2-7, with 8 bases fitting TRBD2. The CDR3 has 15 residues. Losses at the gene ends were 4 bases for V and 4 bases for J; bases not matched to a gene: 10. Germline V gene sequence: CDR1 SGDLS, CDR2 YYNGEE. The CDR3 protein is CASSPAGVSRYEQYF. The CDR3, as DNA: TGTGCCAGCAGCCCAGCGGGGGTCTCTAGGTACGAGCAGTACTTC.